This T cell receptor beta chain was documented in a study of cytomegalovirus exposure and HLA in healthy donors. Overall study results and limits: Among immune exposure information, only CMV serostatus was available. DRB1 had the most TCR associations and HLA-C the fewest, a later analysis found, with rates varying by HLA locus.

In the PCR, 60 Vbeta and 13 Jbeta primers were used. Sequencing was performed with immunoSEQ multiplex PCR; in TCRdb, only in-frame clones are kept and a portion is missing. The sample includes around 150,000 clones, roughly 85% seen only once; the top ten take around 0.89%. Turning to this clone: As yet, its antigen is unknown.

The sample comprised PBMCs. The receptor's source is a woman between 50 and 59 years old in good health and CMV-seropositive.

The CDR3 loop reads CASKQGLYEQYF. The CDR3 nucleotides are TGTGCCAGCAAACAGGGCCTCTACGAGCAGTACTTC. The chain combines TRBV6-6 with TRBJ2-5; tentative D call: TRBD1 (6 bases). With the DNA end fitting TRBJ2-7 better, the J assignment may be wrong. This CDR3 region has 12 residues. Germline lookup yields CDR1 MNHNY and CDR2 SVGAGI (reference sequence).